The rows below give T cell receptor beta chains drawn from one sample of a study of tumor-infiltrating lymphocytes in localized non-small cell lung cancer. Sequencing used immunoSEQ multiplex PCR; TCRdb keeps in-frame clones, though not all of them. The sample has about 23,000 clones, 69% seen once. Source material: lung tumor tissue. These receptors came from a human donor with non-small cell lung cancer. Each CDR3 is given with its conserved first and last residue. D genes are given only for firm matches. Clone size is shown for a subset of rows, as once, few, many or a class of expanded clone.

cdr3_aa: CASSQGQLSGANVLTF
cdr3_nt: TGCGCCAGCAGCCAAGGACAGCTCTCTGGGGCCAACGTCCTGACTTTC
clone_size: -
v_call: TRBV5-1
j_call: TRBJ2-6
d_call: -
cdr3_length: 16

cdr3_aa: CASRGLVRTDTQYF
cdr3_nt: TGTGCCAGCCGAGGGTTGGTGAGGACAGATACGCAGTATTTT
clone_size: -
v_call: TRBV28
j_call: TRBJ2-3
d_call: -
cdr3_length: 14

cdr3_aa: CAWSGLAGGWETQYF
cdr3_nt: TGTGCCTGGAGCGGACTAGCGGGAGGGTGGGAGACCCAGTACTTC
clone_size: -
v_call: TRBV30
j_call: TRBJ2-5
d_call: TRBD2
cdr3_length: 15

cdr3_aa: CASSQKGPRALLEQYF
cdr3_nt: TGTGCCAGCAGCCAGAAGGGCCCCAGAGCCCTACTCGAGCAGTACTTC
clone_size: few
v_call: TRBV27
j_call: TRBJ2-7
d_call: -
cdr3_length: 16

cdr3_aa: CASSGRSERSPTDTQYF
cdr3_nt: TGTGCCAGCAGCGGTCGAAGTGAGAGGAGCCCCACAGATACGCAGTATTTT
clone_size: -
v_call: TRBV9
j_call: TRBJ2-3
d_call: -
cdr3_length: 17

cdr3_aa: CASIRGLSYEQYF
cdr3_nt: TGTGCCTCCATCCGGGGGCTGTCCTACGAGCAGTACTTC
clone_size: -
v_call: TRBV30
j_call: TRBJ2-7
d_call: -
cdr3_length: 13

cdr3_aa: CASSLGRGEQFF
cdr3_nt: TGTGCCAGCTCTCTGGGTAGAGGTGAGCAGTTCTTC
clone_size: few
v_call: TRBV18
j_call: TRBJ2-1
d_call: -
cdr3_length: 12

cdr3_aa: CASSQVTSGTDTQYF
cdr3_nt: TGTGCCAGCAGTCAAGTCACTAGCGGCACAGATACGCAGTATTTT
clone_size: few
v_call: TRBV7-9
j_call: TRBJ2-3
d_call: TRBD2
cdr3_length: 15

cdr3_aa: CAIRRESGNEQFF
cdr3_nt: TGTGCCATCAGGCGGGAATCCGGCAATGAGCAGTTCTTC
clone_size: -
v_call: TRBV10-3
j_call: TRBJ2-1
d_call: -
cdr3_length: 13

cdr3_aa: CASSLATGAGYGYTF
cdr3_nt: TGTGCCAGCAGCTTAGCAACAGGGGCGGGCTATGGCTACACCTTC
clone_size: once
v_call: TRBV7-2
j_call: TRBJ1-2
d_call: TRBD1
cdr3_length: 15

cdr3_aa: CASSLLSGDGQPQHF
cdr3_nt: TGCGCCAGCAGCCTGCTTTCAGGGGACGGTCAGCCCCAGCATTTT
clone_size: -
v_call: TRBV4-1
j_call: TRBJ1-5
d_call: -
cdr3_length: 15

cdr3_aa: CASSVYLRVKDPNYGYTF
cdr3_nt: TGTGCCAGCAGCGTATACCTCCGGGTCAAAGACCCAAACTATGGCTACACCTTC
clone_size: -
v_call: TRBV9
j_call: TRBJ1-2
d_call: -
cdr3_length: 18

cdr3_aa: CASSVGQGSSYEQYF
cdr3_nt: TGTGCCAGCAGTGTGGGGCAGGGGAGCTCCTACGAGCAGTACTTC
clone_size: many
v_call: TRBV6-1
j_call: TRBJ2-7
d_call: -
cdr3_length: 15

cdr3_aa: CASRLAGAYNEQFF
cdr3_nt: TGTGCCAGCAGACTAGCGGGAGCTTACAATGAGCAGTTCTTC
clone_size: -
v_call: TRBV7-9
j_call: TRBJ2-1
d_call: TRBD2
cdr3_length: 14

cdr3_aa: CASSLRLAGTYEQYF
cdr3_nt: TGTGCCAGCAGCTTAAGACTAGCGGGAACCTACGAGCAGTACTTC
clone_size: -
v_call: TRBV13
j_call: TRBJ2-7
d_call: TRBD2
cdr3_length: 15

cdr3_aa: CASSLGQGAHEQYF
cdr3_nt: TGTGCCAGCAGCTTAGGGCAAGGGGCGCACGAGCAGTACTTC
clone_size: -
v_call: TRBV7-9
j_call: TRBJ2-7
d_call: -
cdr3_length: 14

cdr3_aa: CASSLDLGGSYGYTF
cdr3_nt: TGCGCCAGCAGCTTGGATTTAGGGGGCAGCTATGGCTACACCTTC
clone_size: -
v_call: TRBV5-1
j_call: TRBJ1-2
d_call: TRBD1
cdr3_length: 15

cdr3_aa: CASSFQGSNEQFF
cdr3_nt: TGTGCCAGCAGTTTTCAGGGGAGCAATGAGCAGTTCTTC
clone_size: -
v_call: TRBV6-6
j_call: TRBJ2-1
d_call: -
cdr3_length: 13

cdr3_aa: CASSLPGQGAYEQYF
cdr3_nt: TGTGCCAGCTCACTACCGGGACAGGGGGCCTACGAGCAGTACTTC
clone_size: -
v_call: TRBV18
j_call: TRBJ2-7
d_call: TRBD1
cdr3_length: 15

cdr3_aa: CASSFSGTIDRELFF
cdr3_nt: TGTGCCAGCAGCTTTTCCGGGACAATTGACCGGGAGCTGTTTTTT
clone_size: -
v_call: TRBV7-2
j_call: TRBJ2-2
d_call: -
cdr3_length: 15

cdr3_aa: CASTRGVGIYGYTF
cdr3_nt: TGTGCCAGCACGAGGGGGGTTGGGATCTATGGCTACACCTTC
clone_size: -
v_call: TRBV7-2
j_call: TRBJ1-2
d_call: -
cdr3_length: 14

cdr3_aa: CASSLRSRLSSYNEQFF
cdr3_nt: TGTGCCAGTAGTCTCCGATCGCGCCTGAGCTCCTACAATGAGCAGTTCTTC
clone_size: -
v_call: TRBV19
j_call: TRBJ2-1
d_call: -
cdr3_length: 17

cdr3_aa: CASSPSGQGSEQYF
cdr3_nt: TGCGCCAGCAGCCCCAGCGGACAGGGGAGCGAGCAGTACTTC
clone_size: -
v_call: TRBV5-1
j_call: TRBJ2-7
d_call: TRBD1
cdr3_length: 14

cdr3_aa: CASSPPELRVDF
cdr3_nt: TGTGCCAGCTCACCACCGGAGTTGAGAGTGGACTTC
clone_size: -
v_call: TRBV18
j_call: TRBJ2-7
d_call: -
cdr3_length: 12

cdr3_aa: CASSSGSLAGEKLFF
cdr3_nt: TGTGCCAGCAGTTCCGGGTCTCTGGCGGGGGAAAAACTGTTTTTT
clone_size: -
v_call: TRBV6-5
j_call: TRBJ1-4
d_call: -
cdr3_length: 15

cdr3_aa: CASSLGPTREKLFF
cdr3_nt: TGTGCCAGCAGCCTCGGTCCTACGCGTGAAAAACTGTTTTTT
clone_size: -
v_call: TRBV7-2
j_call: TRBJ1-4
d_call: -
cdr3_length: 14

cdr3_aa: CASSAGVNQPQHF
cdr3_nt: TGTGCCAGCAGCGCGGGAGTAAATCAGCCCCAGCATTTT
clone_size: -
v_call: TRBV28
j_call: TRBJ1-5
d_call: -
cdr3_length: 13

cdr3_aa: CAWRGGNTGELFF
cdr3_nt: TGTGCCTGGAGGGGAGGGAACACCGGGGAGCTGTTTTTT
clone_size: -
v_call: TRBV30
j_call: TRBJ2-2
d_call: -
cdr3_length: 13

cdr3_aa: CASSVRETSYEQYF
cdr3_nt: TGTGCCAGTAGCGTCCGGGAAACATCCTACGAGCAGTACTTC
clone_size: -
v_call: TRBV19
j_call: TRBJ2-7
d_call: -
cdr3_length: 14

cdr3_aa: CASSLTGNTEAFF
cdr3_nt: TGTGCCAGTAGTCTAACAGGGAACACTGAAGCTTTCTTT
clone_size: few
v_call: TRBV19
j_call: TRBJ1-1
d_call: -
cdr3_length: 13

cdr3_aa: CASSLALGNTEAFF
cdr3_nt: TGTGCCAGCAGCTTAGCCCTTGGGAACACTGAAGCTTTCTTT
clone_size: -
v_call: TRBV4-2
j_call: TRBJ1-1
d_call: -
cdr3_length: 14

cdr3_aa: CASSFGDRVNEKLFF
cdr3_nt: TGTGCCAGTAGTTTCGGGGACAGGGTTAATGAAAAACTGTTTTTT
clone_size: -
v_call: TRBV19
j_call: TRBJ1-4
d_call: TRBD1
cdr3_length: 15

cdr3_aa: CASSLAMTGTEAFF
cdr3_nt: TGTGCCAGCAGCTTAGCTATGACAGGGACTGAAGCTTTCTTT
clone_size: -
v_call: TRBV7-8
j_call: TRBJ1-1
d_call: TRBD1
cdr3_length: 14